Sequencing of this T cell receptor (beta chain) was carried out in a study of blood T cell repertoires in COVID-19. Germline loops: CDR1 MNHEY, CDR2 SVGAGI. This CDR3 region has 14 residues. Between the trimmed V and J ends, which lost 6 bases and 1 base, there was a span of 12 bases. Per the study methods: Estimation of nucleated cell counts relied on the amplification of reference gene primers. Clones were sequenced by immunoSEQ multiplex PCR, and TCRdb holds only the in-frame ones, with some missing. That table is the source of V, J and clone size, and D and trimming were worked out from the DNA. Here the sample spans tens of thousands of clones, 89% being singletons.

Sequences were obtained from peripheral blood. The chain recombines TRBV6-5 with TRBJ1-1; a possible D gene is TRBD1 (6 bases). This clonotype was sampled from a man in his 70s with active or convalescent COVID-19. The CDR3 coding sequence is TGTGCCAGCAGAAGACAGGCGGCGAACACTGAAGCTTTCTTT. Translating it yields CASRRQAANTEAFF.